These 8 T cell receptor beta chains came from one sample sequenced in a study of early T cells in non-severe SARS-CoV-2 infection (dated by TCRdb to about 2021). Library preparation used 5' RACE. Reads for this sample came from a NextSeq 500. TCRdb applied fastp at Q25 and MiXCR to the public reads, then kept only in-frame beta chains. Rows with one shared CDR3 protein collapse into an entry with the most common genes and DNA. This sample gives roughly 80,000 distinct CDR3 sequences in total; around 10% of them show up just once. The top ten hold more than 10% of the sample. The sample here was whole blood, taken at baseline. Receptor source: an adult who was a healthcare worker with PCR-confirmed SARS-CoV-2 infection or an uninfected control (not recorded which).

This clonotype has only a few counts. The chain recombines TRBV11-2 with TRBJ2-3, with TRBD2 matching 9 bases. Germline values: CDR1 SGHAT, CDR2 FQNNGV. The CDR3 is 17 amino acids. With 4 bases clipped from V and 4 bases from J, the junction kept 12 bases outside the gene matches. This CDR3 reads CASSSGVLAGGADTQYF. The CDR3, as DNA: TGTGCCAGCAGCTCCGGTGTCCTCGCGGGGGGGGCAGATACGCAGTATTTT. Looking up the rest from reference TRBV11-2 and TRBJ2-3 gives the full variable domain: EAGVAQSPRYKIIEKRQSVAFWCNPISGHATLYWYQQILGQGPKLLIQFQNNGVVDDSQLPKDRFSAERLKGVDSTLKIQPAKLEDSAVYLCASSSGVLAGGADTQYFGPGTRLTVL.

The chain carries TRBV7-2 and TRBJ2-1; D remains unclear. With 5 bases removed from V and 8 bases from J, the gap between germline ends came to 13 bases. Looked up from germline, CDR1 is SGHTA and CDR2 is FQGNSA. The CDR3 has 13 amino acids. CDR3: CASSLIGYDEQFF. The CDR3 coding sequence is TGTGCCAGCAGCCTGATAGGGTACGATGAGCAGTTCTTC.

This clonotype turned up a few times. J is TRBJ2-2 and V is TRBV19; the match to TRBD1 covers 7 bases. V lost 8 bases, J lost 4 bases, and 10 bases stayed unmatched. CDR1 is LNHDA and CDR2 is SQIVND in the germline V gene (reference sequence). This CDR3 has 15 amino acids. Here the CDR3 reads CASFPGQTGTGELFF. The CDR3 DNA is TGTGCCAGTTTTCCGGGACAGACAGGCACCGGGGAGCTGTTTTTT. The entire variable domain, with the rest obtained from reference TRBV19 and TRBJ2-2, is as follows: DGGITQSPKYLFRKEGQNVTLSCEQNLNHDAMYWYRQDPGQGLRLIYYSQIVNDFQKGDIAEGYSVSREKKESFPLTVTSAQKNPTAFYLCASFPGQTGTGELFFGEGSRLTVL.

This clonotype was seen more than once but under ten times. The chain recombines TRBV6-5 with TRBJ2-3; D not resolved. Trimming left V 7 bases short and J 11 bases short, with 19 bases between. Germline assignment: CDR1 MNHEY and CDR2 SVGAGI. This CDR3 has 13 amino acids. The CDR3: CASIKDPPWRQYF. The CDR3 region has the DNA TGTGCCAGCATCAAGGACCCGCCATGGAGGCAGTATTTT.

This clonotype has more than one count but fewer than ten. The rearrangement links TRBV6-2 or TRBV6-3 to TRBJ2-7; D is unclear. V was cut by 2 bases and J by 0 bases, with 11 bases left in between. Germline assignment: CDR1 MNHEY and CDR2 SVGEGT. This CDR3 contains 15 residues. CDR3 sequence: CASSYGLPSSYEQYF. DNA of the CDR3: TGTGCCAGCAGTTACGGCCTGCCGAGCTCCTACGAGCAGTACTTC.

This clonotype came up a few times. For the CDR3, the DNA is TGTGCCAGCAGCCAGGACAGATTAACCATGGAGCAGTACTTC. It codes for CASSQDRLTMEQYF. The genes are TRBV11-1 and TRBJ2-7; perhaps TRBD1 as D (6 bases). Germline assignment: CDR1 SGHAT and CDR2 FQDESV (reference sequence). This CDR3 has 14 amino acids. Trimming shortened V by 5 bases and J by 7 bases, and 18 bases separated the two germline ends.

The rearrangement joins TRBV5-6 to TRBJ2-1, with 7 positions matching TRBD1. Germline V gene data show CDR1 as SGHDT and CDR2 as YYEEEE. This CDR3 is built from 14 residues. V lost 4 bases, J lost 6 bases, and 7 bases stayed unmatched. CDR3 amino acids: CASSLLTGPNEQFF. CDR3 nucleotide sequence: TGTGCCAGCAGCCTCCTGACAGGGCCCAATGAGCAGTTCTTC.

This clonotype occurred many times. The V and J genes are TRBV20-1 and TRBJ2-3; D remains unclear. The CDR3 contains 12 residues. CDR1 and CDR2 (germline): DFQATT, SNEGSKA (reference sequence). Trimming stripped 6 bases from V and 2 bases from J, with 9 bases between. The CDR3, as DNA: TGCAGTGCAACTGTGACCACAGATACGCAGTATTTT. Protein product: CSATVTTDTQYF.